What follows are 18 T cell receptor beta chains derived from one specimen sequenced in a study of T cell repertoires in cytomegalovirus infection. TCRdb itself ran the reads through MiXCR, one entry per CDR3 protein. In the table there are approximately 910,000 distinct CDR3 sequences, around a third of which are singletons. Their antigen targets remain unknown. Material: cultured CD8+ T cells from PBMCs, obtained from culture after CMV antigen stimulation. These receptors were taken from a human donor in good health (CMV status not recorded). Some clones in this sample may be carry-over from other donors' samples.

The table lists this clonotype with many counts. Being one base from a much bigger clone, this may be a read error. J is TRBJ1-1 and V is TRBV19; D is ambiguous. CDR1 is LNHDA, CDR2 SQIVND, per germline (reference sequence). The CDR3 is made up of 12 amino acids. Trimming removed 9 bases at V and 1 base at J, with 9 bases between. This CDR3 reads CASSARNTEAFF. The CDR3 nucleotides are TGTGCCAGCAGTGCCAGGAACACTGAAGCTTTCTTT.

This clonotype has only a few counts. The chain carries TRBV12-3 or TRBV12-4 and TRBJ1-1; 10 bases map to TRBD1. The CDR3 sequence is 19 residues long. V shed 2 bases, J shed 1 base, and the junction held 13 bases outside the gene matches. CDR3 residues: CASSLFLTDRGFSNTEAFF. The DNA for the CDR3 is TGTGCCAGCAGTTTATTCTTGACGGACAGGGGGTTTTCGAACACTGAAGCTTTCTTT.

Here the CDR3 reads CASLPRDSGRYGYTF. CDR3 coding DNA: TGTGCCAGTCTCCCCCGGGACAGCGGACGTTATGGCTACACCTTC. The gene calls are TRBV28 and TRBJ1-2; the match to TRBD1 covers 7 bases. V lost 9 bases, J lost 5 bases, and 15 bases stayed unmatched. Germline values: CDR1 MDHEN, CDR2 SYDVKM. CDR3 size: 15 residues.

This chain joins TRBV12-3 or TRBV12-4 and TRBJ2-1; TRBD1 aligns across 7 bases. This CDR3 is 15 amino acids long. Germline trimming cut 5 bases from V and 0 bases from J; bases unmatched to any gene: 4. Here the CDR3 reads CASSGDSFSYNEQFF. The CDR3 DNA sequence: TGTGCCAGCAGTGGGGACAGTTTCTCCTACAATGAGCAGTTCTTC.

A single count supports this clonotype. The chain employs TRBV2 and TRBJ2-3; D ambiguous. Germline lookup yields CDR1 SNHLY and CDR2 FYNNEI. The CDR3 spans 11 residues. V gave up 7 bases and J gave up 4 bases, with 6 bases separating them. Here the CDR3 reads CASKQSDTQYF. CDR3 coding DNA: TGTGCCAGCAAGCAGTCAGATACGCAGTATTTT.

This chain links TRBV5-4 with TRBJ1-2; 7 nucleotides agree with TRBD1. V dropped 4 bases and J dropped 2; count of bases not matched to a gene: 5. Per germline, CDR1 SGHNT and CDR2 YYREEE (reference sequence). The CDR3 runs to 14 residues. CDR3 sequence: CASSAAGQNYGYTF. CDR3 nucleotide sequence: TGTGCCAGCAGCGCCGCGGGACAGAACTATGGCTACACCTTC.

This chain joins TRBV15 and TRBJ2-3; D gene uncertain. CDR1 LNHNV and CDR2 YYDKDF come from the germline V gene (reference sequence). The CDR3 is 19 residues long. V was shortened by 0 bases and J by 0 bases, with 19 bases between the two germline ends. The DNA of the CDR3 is TGTGCCACCAGCAGAGATAGGGTGGGCAGACTCTATAGCACAGATACGCAGTATTTT. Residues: CATSRDRVGRLYSTDTQYF.

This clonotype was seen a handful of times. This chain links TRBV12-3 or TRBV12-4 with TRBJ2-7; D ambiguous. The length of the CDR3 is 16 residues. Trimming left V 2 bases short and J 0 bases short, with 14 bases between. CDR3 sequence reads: CASSLYFGSSSYEQYF. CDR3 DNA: TGTGCCAGCAGTTTATATTTCGGGTCGAGCTCCTACGAGCAGTACTTC.

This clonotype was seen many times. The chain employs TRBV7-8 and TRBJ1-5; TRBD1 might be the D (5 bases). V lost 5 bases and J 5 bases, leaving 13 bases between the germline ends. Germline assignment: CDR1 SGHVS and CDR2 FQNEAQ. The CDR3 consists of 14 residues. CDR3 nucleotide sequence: TGTGCCAGCAGCCGCGACACAGGACATCAGCCCCAGCATTTT. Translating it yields CASSRDTGHQPQHF.

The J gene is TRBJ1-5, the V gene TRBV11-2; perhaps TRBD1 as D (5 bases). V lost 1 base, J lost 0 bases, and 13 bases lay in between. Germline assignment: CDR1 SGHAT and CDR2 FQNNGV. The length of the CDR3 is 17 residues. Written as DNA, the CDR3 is TGTGCCAGCAGCTTAGGTGGTTATGGGGGTAGCAATCAGCCCCAGCATTTT. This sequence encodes CASSLGGYGGSNQPQHF.

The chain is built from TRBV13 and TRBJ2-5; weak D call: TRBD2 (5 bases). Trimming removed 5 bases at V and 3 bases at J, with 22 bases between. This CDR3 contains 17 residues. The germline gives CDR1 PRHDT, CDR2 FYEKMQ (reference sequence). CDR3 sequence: CASSHSRELGPKETQYF. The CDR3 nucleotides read TGTGCCAGCAGCCATAGCCGGGAATTAGGCCCGAAAGAGACCCAGTACTTC.

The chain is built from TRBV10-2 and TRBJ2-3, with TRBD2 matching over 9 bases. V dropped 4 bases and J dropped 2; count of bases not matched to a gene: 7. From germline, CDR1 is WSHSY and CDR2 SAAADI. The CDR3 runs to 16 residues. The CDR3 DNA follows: TGCGCCAGCAGTGGGCATAGCGGGGGAGACACAGATACGCAGTATTTT. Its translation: CASSGHSGGDTDTQYF.

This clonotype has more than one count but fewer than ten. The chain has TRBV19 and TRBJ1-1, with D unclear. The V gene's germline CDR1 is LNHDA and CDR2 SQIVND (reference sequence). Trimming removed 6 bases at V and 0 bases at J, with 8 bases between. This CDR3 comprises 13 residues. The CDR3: CASRSVMNTEAFF. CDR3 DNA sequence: TGTGCCAGTAGATCAGTCATGAACACTGAAGCTTTCTTT.

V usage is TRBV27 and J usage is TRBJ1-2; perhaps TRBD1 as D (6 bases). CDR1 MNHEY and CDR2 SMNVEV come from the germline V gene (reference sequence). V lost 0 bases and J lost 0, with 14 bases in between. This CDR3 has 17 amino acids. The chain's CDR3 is CASSLSRSRGANYGYTF. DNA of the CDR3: TGTGCCAGCAGTTTATCGAGAAGCAGGGGAGCTAACTATGGCTACACCTTC.

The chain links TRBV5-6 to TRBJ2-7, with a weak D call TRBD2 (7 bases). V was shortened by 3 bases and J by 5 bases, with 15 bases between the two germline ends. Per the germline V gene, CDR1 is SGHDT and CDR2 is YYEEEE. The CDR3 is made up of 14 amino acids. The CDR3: CASSSEGGRNEQYF. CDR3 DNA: TGTGCCAGCAGCTCCGAGGGGGGGCGGAACGAGCAGTACTTC. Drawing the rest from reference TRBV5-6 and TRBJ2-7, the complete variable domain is DAGVTQSPTHLIKTRGQQVTLRCSPKSGHDTVSWYQQALGQGPQFIFQYYEEEERQRGNFPDRFSGHQFPNYSSELNVNALLLGDSALYLCASSSEGGRNEQYFGPGTRLTVT.

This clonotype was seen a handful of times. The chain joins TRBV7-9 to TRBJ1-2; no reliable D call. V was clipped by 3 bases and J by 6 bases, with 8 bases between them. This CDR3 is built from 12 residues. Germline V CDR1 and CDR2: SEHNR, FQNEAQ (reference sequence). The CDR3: CASSFYRDGYTF. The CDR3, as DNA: TGTGCCAGCAGCTTTTACAGAGATGGCTACACCTTC.

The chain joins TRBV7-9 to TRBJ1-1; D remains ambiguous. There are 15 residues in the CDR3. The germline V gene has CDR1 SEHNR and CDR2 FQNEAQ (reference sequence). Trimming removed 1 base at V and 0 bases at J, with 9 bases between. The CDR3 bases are TGTGCCAGCAGCTTAGTGGACGGAGTGAACACTGAAGCTTTCTTT. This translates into CASSLVDGVNTEAFF. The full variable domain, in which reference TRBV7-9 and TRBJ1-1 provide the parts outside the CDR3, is DTGVSQNPRHKITKRGQNVTFRCDPISEHNRLYWYRQTLGQGPEFLTYFQNEAQLEKSRLLSDRFSAERPKGSFSTLEIQRTEQGDSAMYLCASSLVDGVNTEAFFGQGTRLTVV.

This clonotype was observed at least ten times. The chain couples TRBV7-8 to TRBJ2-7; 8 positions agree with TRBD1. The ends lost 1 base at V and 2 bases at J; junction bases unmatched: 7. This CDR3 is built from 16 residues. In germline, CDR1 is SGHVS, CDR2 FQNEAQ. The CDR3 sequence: CASSLGLMTGAYEQYF. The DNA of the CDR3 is TGTGCCAGCAGCTTAGGTTTAATGACAGGGGCCTACGAGCAGTACTTC.